The sequence of this TCR beta chain was determined in a study of blood T cell repertoires in COVID-19. Study overall: Sites across the United States, Italy and Spain contributed samples from acute and convalescent COVID-19. PBMCs, B-cell-depleted T cells, or T cells provided the cDNA or gDNA that made up the material.

As processed by the authors: The authors estimated nucleated cell counts from reference gene primer amplification. Clones were read by immunoSEQ multiplex PCR, and TCRdb kept only the in-frame ones, dropping some. Clone size and V and J calls were adopted from that table, with D and trimming inferred from the DNA. This table holds over 130,000 clones, 88% found once. This TCR was sampled from a human donor in a cohort sampled during active COVID-19. The specimen sequenced was peripheral blood.

The CDR3 DNA sequence: TGCAGTGCTAGTCGGGCGGGACAGGGGACAGCCTATGGCTACACCTTC. Amino acid sequence: CSASRAGQGTAYGYTF. The J gene is TRBJ1-2, the V gene TRBV20-1; 10 nucleotides agree with TRBD1. Unmatched junction bases numbered 11, after V lost 3 bases and J lost 4 bases. Germline CDR1 reads DFQATT; CDR2 reads SNEGSKA (reference sequence). The CDR3 has 16 amino acids.